These 11 T cell receptor beta chains share one sample of origin, sequenced in a study of T-cell memory formation after mild COVID-19. TCRdb called the 5' RACE reads again in MiXCR, with one record for every CDR3 protein. In the table there are under 450,000 distinct CDR3 sequences, roughly 14% of which are singletons. Sequenced sample: PBMCs or a T cell subset sorted from them (not recorded which). These receptors came from a man younger than 35 who had mild COVID-19 (a few samples of this study predate the infection). Cell type and time point are not known.

The chain carries TRBV6-5 and TRBJ2-2; D uncertain. This CDR3 spans 13 amino acids. Deletions cut 3 bases from V and 6 bases from J, with 8 bases between. CDR1 and CDR2 (germline): MNHEY, SVGAGI. The DNA for the CDR3 is TGTGCCAGCAGTTATCTTAATCCCGGGGAGCTGTTTTTT. Amino acids: CASSYLNPGELFF.

This clonotype has more than one count but fewer than ten. The CDR3 coding sequence is TGTGCCAGCAGAGGAGTCATCACAGATACGCAGTATTTT. It encodes CASRGVITDTQYF. The chain links TRBV28 to TRBJ2-3; no clear D gene. The CDR3 is 13 amino acids. The germline gives CDR1 MDHEN, CDR2 SYDVKM. V shed 6 bases and J shed 2 bases, with 9 bases lying between them.

This clonotype has only a few counts. The chain couples TRBV24-1 to TRBJ2-1; possibly TRBD2 for D (5 bases). CDR1 is KGHDR and CDR2 is SFDVKD in the germline V gene. CDR3 length: 15 amino acids. Trimming shortened V by 8 bases and J by 3 bases, and 16 bases separated the two germline ends. The CDR3 is CATTEGGLRYNEQFF. DNA for the CDR3: TGTGCCACCACCGAGGGCGGATTACGCTACAATGAGCAGTTCTTC.

The table lists this clonotype with a few counts. The V call is TRBV7-9, the J call TRBJ1-6; D remains ambiguous. There are 16 residues in the CDR3. CDR1 is SEHNR and CDR2 is FQNEAQ in the germline V gene (reference sequence). V gave up 5 bases and J gave up 3 bases, with 14 bases separating them. CDR3 amino acids: CASSGSLDDYNSPLHF. DNA of the CDR3: TGTGCCAGCAGCGGGTCGCTCGACGACTATAATTCACCCCTCCACTTT.

This clonotype was detected only a few times. CDR3 protein: CASSLAGSQSYEQYV. The CDR3 DNA reads as TGTGCCAGCAGCTTGGCGGGGAGTCAGTCCTACGAGCAGTACGTC. The chain couples TRBV5-5 to TRBJ2-7; D might be TRBD2 (5 bases). The V end lost 0 bases, the J end lost 1 base, and 11 bases lay between the germline ends. The CDR3 is 15 amino acids. Germline CDR1 and CDR2: SGHKS and YYEKEE (reference sequence).

This chain uses TRBV7-9 with TRBJ2-7, with a weak D call TRBD1 (6 bases). Trimming left V 5 bases short and J 3 bases short, with 14 bases between. The germline CDR1 and CDR2 sequences are SEHNR and FQNEAQ (reference sequence). The CDR3 sequence is 14 residues long. The CDR3 reads CASSIGQWDYEQYF. The CDR3 DNA sequence: TGTGCCAGCAGCATTGGACAGTGGGACTACGAGCAGTACTTC.

For the CDR3, the DNA is TGTGCCAGCAGTATCGGGAGGACGGCCTACGAGCAGTACTTC. It codes for CASSIGRTAYEQYF. V usage is TRBV27 and J usage is TRBJ2-7, with 7 nucleotides matching TRBD2. This CDR3 is built from 14 residues. The V segment lost 5 bases and the J segment 2 bases; nucleotides outside the gene matches: 6. Germline V gene sequence: CDR1 MNHEY, CDR2 SMNVEV (reference sequence).

This clonotype was detected many times. This chain joins TRBV7-2 and TRBJ2-5, with D tentatively TRBD1 (6 bases). The CDR3 consists of 14 residues. V was cut by 0 bases and J by 4 bases, with 9 bases left in between. Germline assignment: CDR1 SGHTA and CDR2 FQGNSA. The CDR3 reads CASSLALGGETQYF. DNA of the CDR3: TGTGCCAGCAGCTTAGCGCTAGGGGGAGAGACCCAGTACTTC.

This clonotype was seen at least ten times. The chain employs TRBV12-3 or TRBV12-4 and TRBJ2-7; TRBD2 might be the D (6 bases). V gave up 5 bases and J gave up 6 bases, with 8 bases separating them. The CDR3 covers 11 residues. For the CDR3, the DNA is TGTGCCAGCAGTATCGGGGGCGAGCAGTACTTC. It yields the protein CASSIGGEQYF.

This clonotype appeared a few times. The chain recombines TRBV9 with TRBJ1-4, with D tentatively TRBD1 (5 bases). V dropped 3 bases and J dropped 0 bases, with 18 bases sitting between them. From germline, CDR1 is SGDLS and CDR2 YYNGEE. The CDR3 extends over 18 amino acids. Written as DNA, the CDR3 is TGTGCCAGCAGCGAGGGCCCTGGGACGACTTCAACTAATGAAAAACTGTTTTTT. Its translation: CASSEGPGTTSTNEKLFF.

The CDR3 bases are TGCGCCAGCAGCCAGCCCCTAGCCAAAAACATTCAGTACTTC. Encoded protein: CASSQPLAKNIQYF. The V gene is TRBV4-1, the J gene TRBJ2-4; D is unclear. CDR3 length: 14 amino acids. V shed 3 bases and J shed 0 bases, with 6 bases lying between them. The germline CDR1 and CDR2 sequences are MGHRA and YSYEKL.